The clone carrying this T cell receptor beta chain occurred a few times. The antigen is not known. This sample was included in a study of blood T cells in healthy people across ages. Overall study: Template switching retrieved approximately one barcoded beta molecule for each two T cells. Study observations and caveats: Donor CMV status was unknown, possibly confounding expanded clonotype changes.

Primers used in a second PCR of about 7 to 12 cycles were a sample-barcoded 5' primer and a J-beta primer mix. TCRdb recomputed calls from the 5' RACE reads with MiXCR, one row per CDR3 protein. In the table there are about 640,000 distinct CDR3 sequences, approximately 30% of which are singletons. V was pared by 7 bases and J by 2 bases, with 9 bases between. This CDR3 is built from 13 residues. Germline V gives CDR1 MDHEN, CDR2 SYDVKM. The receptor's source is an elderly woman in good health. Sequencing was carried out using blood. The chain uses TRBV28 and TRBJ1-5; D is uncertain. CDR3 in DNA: TGTGCCAGCAATTTGGTGCGCAATCAGCCCCAGCATTTT. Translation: CASNLVRNQPQHF.